The 2 T cell receptor beta chains reported below all come from one sample, sequenced in a study of CD8+CD57+ T cells in acquired aplastic anemia. Genomic DNA constituted the template upon which TCR beta VDJ and CDR3 profiling was performed. In TCRdb, the reads were re-called with MiXCR into one record per CDR3 protein. The data show hundreds of thousands of distinct CDR3 sequences, 55% to 70% seen once. Material: sorted CD4+, CD8+, or CD8+CD57+ T cells (not recorded which) from PBMCs. Receptor source: a human donor in good health, serving as a control.

The chain uses TRBV6-6 and TRBJ1-1; D perhaps matches TRBD1 (5 bases). The CDR3 has 13 residues. Germline CDR1 and CDR2: MNHNY and SVGAGI (reference sequence). Trimming cost V 11 bases and J 4 bases, with 17 bases left between them. CDR3 amino acids: CAARDQGSTEAFF. Here the CDR3 DNA reads TGTGCCGCCAGAGACCAGGGAAGCACTGAAGCTTTCTTT.

V gene TRBV20-1 combines with J gene TRBJ1-2; D is unresolved. CDR1 is DFQATT and CDR2 is SNEGSKA in the germline V gene (reference sequence). The CDR3 runs to 12 residues. V was trimmed by 3 bases and J by 3 bases, leaving 8 bases between them. The DNA of the CDR3 is TGCAGTGCTAGGTTGGAGGACTATGGCTACACCTTC. Protein sequence: CSARLEDYGYTF.